This T cell receptor (beta chain) was profiled in a study of cytomegalovirus exposure and HLA in healthy donors. Study information: Inside one of the first data releases sat about 85 million unique TCRs taken from HLA-typed donors.

There are 14 residues in the CDR3. The ends were cut back, 4 bases at V and 8 bases at J, with 16 bases in the middle. From germline, CDR1 is SGDLS and CDR2 YYNGEE. Donors had nominal health at sampling but likely had unrecorded immune exposures. Broader study findings: Cytomegalovirus association was assigned to 150 to 200 TCR beta chains.

With respect to this clone: The antigen remains undetermined.

The primer mix had 60 Vbeta and 13 Jbeta primers. Some clones are missing from TCRdb's copy, which holds only in-frame ones; the method was immunoSEQ multiplex PCR. This table holds 120,000 or so clones, 81% found once. This receptor was taken from a woman in her thirties or forties in good health and CMV-seronegative. The sequenced sample consisted of PBMCs. This chain joins TRBV9 and TRBJ2-1; TRBD2 is a possible D gene (5 bases). CDR3 protein: CASSSAETIDEQFF. The CDR3 DNA follows: TGTGCCAGCAGCTCCGCCGAGACTATCGATGAGCAGTTCTTC.